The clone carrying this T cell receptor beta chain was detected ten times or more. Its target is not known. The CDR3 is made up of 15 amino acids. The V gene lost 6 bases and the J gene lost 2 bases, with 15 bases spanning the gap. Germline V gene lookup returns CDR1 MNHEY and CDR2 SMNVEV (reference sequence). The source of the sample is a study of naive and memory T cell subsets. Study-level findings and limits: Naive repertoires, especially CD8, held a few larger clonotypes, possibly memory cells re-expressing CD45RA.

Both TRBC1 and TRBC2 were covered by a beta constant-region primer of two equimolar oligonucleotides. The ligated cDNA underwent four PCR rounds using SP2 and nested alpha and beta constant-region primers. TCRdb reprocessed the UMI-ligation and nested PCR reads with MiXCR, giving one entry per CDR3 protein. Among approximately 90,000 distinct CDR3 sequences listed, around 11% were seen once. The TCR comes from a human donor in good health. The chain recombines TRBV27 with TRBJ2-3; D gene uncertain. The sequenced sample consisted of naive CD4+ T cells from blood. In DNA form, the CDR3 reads TGTGCCAGCAGAAGGGCGCCAGTGCCCACAGATACGCAGTATTTT. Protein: CASRRAPVPTDTQYF.